These 13 T cell receptor beta chains were sequenced from one sample in a study of shared clonotypes between healthy human individuals. Sequenced by immunoSEQ multiplex PCR; TCRdb stores in-frame clones only, minus some. Among some 2.1 million clones listed, roughly 94% were seen once. Sequenced: naive CD4+ T cells sorted from blood. Subset meaning: CD45RA+ positively selected. The source of these receptors is a young man in good health.

The V and J genes are TRBV4-3 and TRBJ2-4; weak D call: TRBD2 (6 bases). Trimming cost V 1 base and J 1 base, with 14 bases left between them. Germline CDR1 is LGHNA and CDR2 is YSLEER. The CDR3 is 17 residues long. DNA of the CDR3: TGCGCCAGCAGCCAAGTCCTGGGACTCGGGGCCAAAAACATTCAGTACTTC. It specifies CASSQVLGLGAKNIQYF.

This clone was seen repeatedly, ten times or more. This sample includes further DNA sequences coding for the same CDR3. This chain connects TRBV29-1 to TRBJ2-7; D is tentatively TRBD1 or TRBD2 (5 bases each). Germline values: CDR1 SQVTM, CDR2 ANQGSEA. Trimming took off 7 bases at V and 4 bases at J, with 11 bases between the two ends. CDR3 length equals 11 residues. The CDR3 region is CSAGTLYEQYF. The CDR3 DNA follows: TGCAGCGCGGGGACCCTTTACGAGCAGTACTTC.

The chain has TRBV5-1 and TRBJ1-4; D is ambiguous. V lost 0 bases and J 5 bases, leaving 14 bases between the germline ends. This CDR3 has 16 amino acids. The germline V gene has CDR1 SGHRS and CDR2 YFSETQ. In DNA, the CDR3 is TGCGCCAGCAGCTTGGCCGTCGCGGGGTACAATGAAAAACTGTTTTTT. Protein product: CASSLAVAGYNEKLFF.

Of note for this clone: This specimen includes other DNA sequences encoding the same CDR3. The chain recombines TRBV2 with TRBJ1-1; maybe TRBD1 (6 bases). This CDR3 has 14 residues. V lost 5 bases and J lost 0, with 10 bases in between. In germline, CDR1 is SNHLY, CDR2 FYNNEI. In DNA form, the CDR3 reads TGTGCCAGCAGTTCTAGGACAGTGAACACTGAAGCTTTCTTT. Translated, it gives CASSSRTVNTEAFF.

Remarks on this clone: This specimen includes other DNA sequences encoding the same CDR3. This chain links TRBV5-1 with TRBJ2-2, with D hard to call. CDR3 size: 15 residues. Per germline, CDR1 SGHRS and CDR2 YFSETQ. The germline V and J ends were trimmed by 2 bases and 2 bases, with 10 bases remaining between them. The CDR3 coding sequence is TGCGCCAGCAGCTTAGGCCCTACTAACACCGGGGAGCTGTTTTTT. Translation: CASSLGPTNTGELFF.

The chain recombines TRBV2 with TRBJ2-3; 7 positions match TRBD1. V was pared by 6 bases and J by 6 bases, with 6 bases of the junction left unmatched. From germline, CDR1 is SNHLY and CDR2 FYNNEI. The CDR3 is 13 residues long. The chain's CDR3 is CASSLTGSDTQYF. Written as DNA, the CDR3 is TGTGCCAGCAGCCTGACAGGGAGCGATACGCAGTATTTT.

The J gene is TRBJ2-3, the V gene TRBV5-1; possible D gene TRBD1, 5 bases. The CDR3 contains 14 residues. Trimming shortened V by 4 bases and J by 2 bases, and 11 bases separated the two germline ends. Germline CDR1 SGHRS, CDR2 YFSETQ. CDR3 bases: TGCGCCAGCAGCCCCCCGGACAACACAGATACGCAGTATTTT. This sequence encodes CASSPPDNTDTQYF.

The V and J genes are TRBV7-9 and TRBJ1-4, with 9 bases lining up with TRBD1. The trim removed 6 bases at V and 8 bases at J, leaving 10 bases unmatched. CDR3 length: 15 residues. Germline values: CDR1 SEHNR, CDR2 FQNEAQ (reference sequence). The CDR3, as DNA: TGTGCCAGCAGTTCCCCGACAGGGGGACGGGAAAAACTGTTTTTT. Translating it yields CASSSPTGGREKLFF.

With regard to this clone: This same CDR3 is encoded by further DNA sequences in the sample. The V call is TRBV5-1, the J call TRBJ1-3; TRBD1 agrees at 9 bases. The V gene's germline CDR1 is SGHRS and CDR2 YFSETQ. Trimming at V came to 1 base and at J to 2 bases, leaving 4 bases not matched to a gene. This CDR3 is 16 amino acids long. The CDR3 DNA reads TGCGCCAGCAGCTTGACGGACAGGGGAGCTGGAAACACCATATATTTT. The encoded protein is CASSLTDRGAGNTIYF.

The V and J genes are TRBV5-1 and TRBJ2-1; 10 positions match TRBD2. CDR1 and CDR2 (germline): SGHRS, YFSETQ. Losses at the gene ends were 2 bases for V and 6 bases for J; bases not matched to a gene: 5. CDR3 size: 15 residues. CDR3 sequence (DNA): TGCGCCAGCAGCTTACCTAGCGGGGGCGGCAATGAGCAGTTCTTC. This translates into CASSLPSGGGNEQFF.

This sequence joins TRBV6-5 and TRBJ2-7, with D possibly being TRBD2 (5 bases). The CDR3 has 15 amino acids. Germline CDR1 is MNHEY and CDR2 is SVGAGI. Deletions cut 2 bases from V and 3 bases from J, with 14 bases between. This chain's CDR3 is CASSYGPGVRYEQYF. The CDR3 DNA sequence: TGTGCCAGCAGTTACGGACCCGGGGTCCGCTACGAGCAGTACTTC.

The chain couples TRBV5-1 to TRBJ2-1; 8 bases align to TRBD2. The V segment lost 0 bases and the J segment 15 bases; nucleotides outside the gene matches: 14. CDR3 length equals 15 residues. Germline values: CDR1 SGHRS, CDR2 YFSETQ. For the CDR3, the DNA is TGCGCCAGCAGCTTGGGTCTAGCGGGTGTAGGAACGGGGTTCTTC. It translates to CASSLGLAGVGTGFF.

This clone was observed a single time. This rearrangement joins TRBV25-1 to TRBJ1-1; TRBD1 matches 7 bases. The V and J ends lost 7 bases and 2 bases, in that order; junction bases with no gene match: 13. Germline CDR1 MGHDK, CDR2 SYGVNS. This CDR3 region has 16 residues. Here the CDR3 reads CASTPDRPGVNTEAFF. The CDR3 bases are TGTGCCAGCACCCCGGACAGGCCCGGAGTTAACACTGAAGCTTTCTTT.